The following is a T cell receptor (beta chain) sequence with its context. This entry comes from a study of blood T cell repertoires in COVID-19. About the research overall: Sites in the United States, Italy and Spain provided acute and convalescent COVID-19 samples.

The CDR3 consists of 17 residues. CDR1 KGHDR and CDR2 SFDVKD come from the germline V gene. V lost 4 bases to trimming and J lost 1 base; unmatched junction nucleotides: 9. Study processing details: The assay estimated nucleated cells by amplifying reference gene primers. Clones were read by immunoSEQ multiplex PCR, and TCRdb kept only the in-frame ones, dropping some. V, J and clone size reflect that table, while D and trimming were determined from the DNA. The top ten hold approximately 6% of the sample, which has nearly 250,000 clones, roughly 83% seen once. The material sequenced was peripheral blood. This receptor was identified in a woman of 80 years or more with COVID-19, enrolled during active disease. The V call is TRBV24-1, the J call TRBJ1-1, with 9 bases that match TRBD1. CDR3 sequence (DNA): TGTGCCACCAGTGACTCGACAGGGGGTATGGGGAACACTGAAGCTTTCTTT. Translated, it gives CATSDSTGGMGNTEAFF.